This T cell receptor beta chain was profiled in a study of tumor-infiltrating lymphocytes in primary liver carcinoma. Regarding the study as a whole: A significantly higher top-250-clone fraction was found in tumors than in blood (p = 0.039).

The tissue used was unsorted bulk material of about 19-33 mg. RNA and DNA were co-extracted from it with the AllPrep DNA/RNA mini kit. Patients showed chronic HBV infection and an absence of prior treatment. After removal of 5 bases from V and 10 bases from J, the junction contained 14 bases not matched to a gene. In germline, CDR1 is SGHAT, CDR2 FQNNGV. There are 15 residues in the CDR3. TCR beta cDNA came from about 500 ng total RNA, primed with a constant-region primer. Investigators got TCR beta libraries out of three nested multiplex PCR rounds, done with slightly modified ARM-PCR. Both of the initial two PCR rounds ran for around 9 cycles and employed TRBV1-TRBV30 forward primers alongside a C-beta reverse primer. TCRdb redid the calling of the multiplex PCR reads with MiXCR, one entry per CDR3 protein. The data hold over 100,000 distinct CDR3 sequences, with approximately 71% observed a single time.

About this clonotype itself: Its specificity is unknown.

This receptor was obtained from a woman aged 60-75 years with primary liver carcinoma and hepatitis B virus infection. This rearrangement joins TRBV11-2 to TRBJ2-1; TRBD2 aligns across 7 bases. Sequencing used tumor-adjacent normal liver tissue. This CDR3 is CASSRGLAGVNEQFF. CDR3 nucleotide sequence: TGTGCCAGCAGCCGCGGACTCGCGGGAGTCAACGAGCAGTTCTTC. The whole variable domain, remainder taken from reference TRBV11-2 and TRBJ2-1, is EAGVAQSPRYKIIEKRQSVAFWCNPISGHATLYWYQQILGQGPKLLIQFQNNGVVDDSQLPKDRFSAERLKGVDSTLKIQPAKLEDSAVYLCASSRGLAGVNEQFFGPGTRLTVL.